The entry that follows covers one T cell receptor (beta chain) sequence. As yet, its antigen is unknown. This sample is drawn from a study of Ad26.COV2.S vaccination and SARS-CoV-2 variants. Study-wide background: Donor got 5x10^10 or 1x10^11 viral particles of Ad26.COV2.S. Study-wide results and caveats: Reportedly, spike-specific CD8+ and CD4+ T cell responses achieved substantial breadth once vaccination had taken place. With respect to non-spike TCR breadth, vaccine and placebo recipients were similar.

Sequencing was performed with immunoSEQ multiplex PCR; in TCRdb, only in-frame clones are kept and a portion is missing. The sample holds hundreds of thousands of clones, 80% to 90% seen once. Noted treatment: 19 received Ad26.COV2.S at low or high dose, single or two shots; about 5 received placebo; per-sample allocation not given. Samples analyzed were those drawn on day 63 after the first vaccine or placebo injection. This adult donor, from Boston, was 18-55 years old. Germline CDR1 and CDR2: KGHSH and LQKENI. Trimming took 0 bases from V and 7 from J, leaving 16 bases between them. The CDR3 loop spans 15 amino acids.

The chain employs TRBV18 and TRBJ2-7; tentative D call: TRBD1 (6 bases). Sequences were derived from peripheral blood, sampled in a trial of Ad26.COV2.S vaccine versus placebo. The sequence was obtained from a person between 18 and 60 years old who received the Ad26.COV2.S COVID-19 vaccine or a placebo. The CDR3 DNA reads as TGTGCCAGCTCACCACCGACAGGCCTATGGCCAGAGCAGTACTTC. Translation gives CASSPPTGLWPEQYF. The whole variable domain, remainder taken from reference TRBV18 and TRBJ2-7, is NAGVMQNPRHLVRRRGQEARLRCSPMKGHSHVYWYRQLPEEGLKFMVYLQKENIIDESGMPKERFSAEFPKEGPSILRIQQVVRGDSAAYFCASSPPTGLWPEQYFGPGTRLTVT.